This T cell receptor (beta chain) was retrieved from a study of T cells after yellow fever vaccination. TCRdb recomputed calls from the 5' RACE reads with MiXCR, one row per CDR3 protein. The sample gives 400,000 or so distinct CDR3 sequences, approximately 6% of which show up once; about 15% is in the top ten. The CDR3 has 11 amino acids. Germline CDR1 and CDR2: SQVTM and ANQGSEA. V dropped 3 bases and J dropped 8; count of bases not matched to a gene: 1. Overall study findings and caveats: Across the CD4 and CD8 compartments, a small share of clonotypes was present in both. Contaminants from the bulk population, in the form of abundant clonotypes, could be found in FACS-sorted repertoires. The secondary response was weaker, and its peak arrived faster, on day 5 versus 15.

In its sample, this clonotype was seen many times. Its specificity is not known. This chain uses TRBV29-1 with TRBJ2-4; 7 bases match TRBD2. Sequenced here: PBMCs, sampled 5 days after the yellow fever booster vaccination. The TCR was taken from a man younger than 45 who received the YFV17D yellow fever vaccine. The CDR3 bases are TGCAGCGTTGAGGGGAGGGACATTCAGTACTTC. This gives the protein CSVEGRDIQYF.